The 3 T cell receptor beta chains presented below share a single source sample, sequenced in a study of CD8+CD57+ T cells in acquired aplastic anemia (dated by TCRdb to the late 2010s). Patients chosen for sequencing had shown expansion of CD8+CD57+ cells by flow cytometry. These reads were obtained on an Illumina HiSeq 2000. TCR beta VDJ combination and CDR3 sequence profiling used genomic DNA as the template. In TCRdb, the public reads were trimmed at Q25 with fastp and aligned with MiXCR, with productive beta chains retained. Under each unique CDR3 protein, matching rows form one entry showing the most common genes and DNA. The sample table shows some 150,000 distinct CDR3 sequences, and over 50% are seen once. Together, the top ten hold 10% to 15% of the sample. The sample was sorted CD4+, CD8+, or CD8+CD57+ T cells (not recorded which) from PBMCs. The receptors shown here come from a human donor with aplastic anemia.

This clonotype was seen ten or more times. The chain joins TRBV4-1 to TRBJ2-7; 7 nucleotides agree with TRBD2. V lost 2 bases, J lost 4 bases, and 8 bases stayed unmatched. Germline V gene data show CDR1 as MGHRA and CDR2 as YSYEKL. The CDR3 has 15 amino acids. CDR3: CASSQPRSSGYEQYF. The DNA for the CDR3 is TGCGCCAGCAGCCAACCCCGTAGTAGCGGGTACGAGCAGTACTTC.

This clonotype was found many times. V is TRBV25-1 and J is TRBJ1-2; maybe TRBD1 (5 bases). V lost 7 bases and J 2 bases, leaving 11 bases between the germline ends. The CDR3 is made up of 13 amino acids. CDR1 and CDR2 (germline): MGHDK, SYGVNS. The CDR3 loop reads CASKPRDNYGYTF. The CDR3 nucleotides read TGTGCCAGCAAACCCCGGGACAACTATGGCTACACCTTC.

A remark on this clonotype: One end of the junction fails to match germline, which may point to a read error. The CDR3 bases are TGTGCCAGTAGGCGGACAGCTAATGATCAACCCCAGCATTTT. It yields the protein CASRRTANDQPQHF. V is TRBV19 and J is TRBJ1-5, with D possibly matching TRBD1 (6 bases). CDR3 length equals 14 residues. CDR1 and CDR2 from the germline V gene are LNHDA and SQIVND (reference sequence).